One sample yielded the 9 T cell receptor beta chains listed below, sequenced in a study of PD-1 blockade in mismatch repair-deficient tumors. The protocol was immunoSEQ multiplex PCR, while the TCRdb copy is restricted to in-frame clones and leaves out a portion. The sample lists about 19,000 clones, over 75% occurring once. Material: PBMCs, obtained 52 weeks after starting pembrolizumab. The receptors were gathered from an adult with mismatch repair-deficient cancer.

This clone was seen once. The V gene is TRBV2, the J gene TRBJ1-5, with D perhaps matching TRBD1 (6 bases). Germline V gives CDR1 SNHLY, CDR2 FYNNEI. The CDR3 is made up of 13 amino acids. Trimming removed 5 bases at V and 7 bases at J, with 12 bases between. The chain's CDR3 is CASSLQGPQPQHF. In DNA, the CDR3 is TGTGCCAGCAGTTTACAGGGCCCCCAGCCCCAGCATTTT.

The chain has TRBV29-1 and TRBJ2-1, with TRBD2 matching over 15 bases. Germline values: CDR1 SQVTM, CDR2 ANQGSEA. V lost 8 bases and J lost 0; bases outside the gene matches: 5. This CDR3 spans 16 amino acids. The CDR3 DNA reads TGCAGCACCCGGACTAGCGGGAGGGGCTCCTACAATGAGCAGTTCTTC. Amino acid sequence: CSTRTSGRGSYNEQFF.

The chain has TRBV11-2 and TRBJ1-5; D is unresolved. V was cut by 5 bases and J by 1 base, with 9 bases left in between. This CDR3 has 14 residues. Germline V gene sequence: CDR1 SGHAT, CDR2 FQNNGV. CDR3 in amino acids: CASSPGGSNQPQHF. The CDR3 coding sequence is TGTGCCAGCAGCCCGGGAGGGAGCAATCAGCCCCAGCATTTT.

This chain joins TRBV5-1 and TRBJ2-6; no clear D gene. The germline CDR1 and CDR2 sequences are SGHRS and YFSETQ. Deletions cut 0 bases from V and 2 bases from J, with 6 bases between. This CDR3 is 15 amino acids long. In DNA, the CDR3 is TGCGCCAGCAGCTTGGACGGTACTGGGGCCAACGTCCTGACTTTC. Protein product: CASSLDGTGANVLTF.

In DNA, the CDR3 is TGTGCCTGGAGCCCGGGGGAGAATCAGCCCCAGCATTTT. Residues: CAWSPGENQPQHF. V and J are TRBV30 and TRBJ1-5, with a possible D match to TRBD1 (5 bases). Trimming shortened V by 3 bases and J by 4 bases, and 10 bases separated the two germline ends. This CDR3 spans 13 amino acids. Germline CDR1 and CDR2: GTSNPN and SVGIG (reference sequence).

The rearrangement joins TRBV7-8 to TRBJ2-3; TRBD2 matches at 15 bases. Germline V gives CDR1 SGHVS, CDR2 FQNEAQ. After removal of 5 bases from V and 3 bases from J, the junction contained 9 bases not matched to a gene. CDR3 size: 18 residues. CDR3 sequence reads: CASSRPGLAGGQTDTQYF. The CDR3, as DNA: TGTGCCAGCAGCCGACCGGGACTAGCGGGGGGACAGACAGATACGCAGTATTTT.

This clone was observed a handful of times. The chain couples TRBV19 to TRBJ2-7, with D perhaps TRBD2 (5 bases). Germline values: CDR1 LNHDA, CDR2 SQIVND (reference sequence). With 7 bases removed from V and 0 bases from J, the gap between germline ends came to 10 bases. This CDR3 is built from 13 residues. CDR3: CASTAGYSYEQYF. The CDR3 DNA follows: TGTGCCAGTACCGCGGGCTACTCCTACGAGCAGTACTTC.

This clone qualifies as medium-sized. The chain recombines TRBV2 with TRBJ2-5; a possible D gene is TRBD2 (6 bases). Germline loops: CDR1 SNHLY, CDR2 FYNNEI. The CDR3 length is 13 residues. Between the trimmed V and J ends, which lost 3 bases and 4 bases, there was a span of 9 bases. The CDR3 nucleotides are TGTGCCAGCAGTGACGTGGAGGGAGAGACCCAGTACTTC. Its translation is CASSDVEGETQYF.

Concerning this clone itself: This sample also contains other DNA sequences that code for the same CDR3. The chain couples TRBV6-5 to TRBJ2-7, with TRBD2 identical over 7 bases. The CDR3 consists of 14 residues. V was clipped by 0 bases and J by 4 bases; unmatched bases: 3. Germline CDR1 MNHEY, CDR2 SVGAGI. The CDR3, as DNA: TGTGCCAGCAGTTACTCAGGGACTACGTACGAGCAGTACTTC. Its translation is CASSYSGTTYEQYF.